This T cell receptor beta chain was identified in a study of Ad26.COV2.S vaccination and SARS-CoV-2 variants. The table came from immunoSEQ multiplex PCR; TCRdb's copy has only in-frame clones and leaves some out. In the table there are 350,000 to 500,000 clones, around 91% of which are singletons. Treatment in this sample: 15 to 20 received Ad26.COV2.S at low or high dose, single or two shots; five or six received placebo; per-sample allocation not given. Sampling took place 63 days after the first vaccine or placebo injection. At a Boston site, the person donating was an adult of 18-55 years. The length of the CDR3 is 15 residues. Per germline, CDR1 LNHDA and CDR2 SQIVND (reference sequence). J was trimmed by 6 bases and V by 5 bases; bases with no gene match: 6.

The V and J genes are TRBV19 and TRBJ1-5; 11 bases are shared with TRBD1. The TCR sequence derives from a person aged 18-65 years who received the Ad26.COV2.S COVID-19 vaccine or a placebo. The sample consisted of peripheral blood, taken in a trial of Ad26.COV2.S vaccine versus placebo. The CDR3 region is CASSVRDRGSQPQHF. The CDR3 DNA is TGTGCCAGTAGTGTGAGGGACAGGGGGAGTCAGCCCCAGCATTTT.